Each of the 11 T cell receptor beta chains below was sequenced from the same sample in a study of CD8 T cells in ankylosing spondylitis. TCRdb reanalysed the 5' RACE reads using MiXCR and keeps one entry per CDR3 protein. The table lists 15,000 or so distinct CDR3 sequences, 7.5% to 9.5% of them singletons. Material: blood. These receptors originate from a male donor with ankylosing spondylitis or in good health (not recorded which).

The rearrangement joins TRBV28 to TRBJ2-4; 10 positions agree with TRBD1. Losses at the gene ends were 4 bases for V and 9 bases for J; bases not matched to a gene: 6. CDR3 length: 14 amino acids. Germline lookup yields CDR1 MDHEN and CDR2 SYDVKM. The CDR3 here is CASSSRQGAGIQYF. CDR3 coding DNA: TGTGCCAGCAGTTCCAGACAGGGGGCTGGCATTCAGTACTTC.

This clonotype has a count of ten or more. The chain combines TRBV29-1 with TRBJ2-3; 10 nucleotides agree with TRBD1. The CDR3 spans 13 residues. Germline V gene data show CDR1 as SQVTM and CDR2 as ANQGSEA. V lost 6 bases to trimming and J lost 5 bases; unmatched junction nucleotides: 5. CDR3 DNA: TGCAGCGTGTTGACAGGGGGCAGAGATACGCAGTATTTT. This translates into CSVLTGGRDTQYF.

This clonotype was detected a few times. The chain couples TRBV5-1 to TRBJ2-5, with D perhaps TRBD2 (6 bases). Germline CDR1 is SGHRS and CDR2 is YFSETQ. This CDR3 contains 16 residues. The V gene lost 1 base and the J gene lost 5 bases, with 18 bases spanning the gap. DNA for the CDR3: TGCGCCAGCAGCTTGAACCGAATAACAGGAGGGGAGACCCAGTACTTC. Translated, it gives CASSLNRITGGETQYF.

This chain connects TRBV14 to TRBJ2-7; either TRBD1 or TRBD2 may supply D (5 bases each). The V gene lost 2 bases and the J gene lost 5 bases, with 13 bases spanning the gap. The CDR3 consists of 14 residues. Germline loops: CDR1 SGHDN, CDR2 FVKESK. Here the CDR3 reads CASSQRVRDHEQYV. The CDR3 region has the DNA TGTGCCAGCAGCCAAAGGGTCAGGGACCACGAGCAGTACGTC.

This clonotype came up a few times. The gene calls are TRBV28 and TRBJ2-7; D ambiguous. The V end lost 5 bases, the J end lost 4 bases, and 9 bases lay between the germline ends. The CDR3 loop spans 12 amino acids. Germline V gene lookup returns CDR1 MDHEN and CDR2 SYDVKM. The CDR3 loop reads CASSTTKYEQYV. The CDR3 coding sequence is TGTGCCAGCAGTACGACGAAATACGAGCAGTACGTC.

This clonotype was seen a few times. This chain uses TRBV20-1 with TRBJ1-4, with D unresolved. The CDR3 contains 13 residues. From germline, CDR1 is DFQATT and CDR2 SNEGSKA (reference sequence). V dropped 1 base and J dropped 4 bases, with 7 bases sitting between them. The chain's CDR3 is CSARGPNNEKLFF. The CDR3 DNA reads as TGCAGTGCTAGAGGGCCCAATAATGAAAAACTGTTTTTT.

The CDR3 protein is CASSLQAGGSYNEQFF. The CDR3 DNA reads as TGTGCCAGCAGTCTACAAGCGGGAGGGTCATACAATGAGCAGTTCTTC. The chain links TRBV28 to TRBJ2-1, with 10 bases that match TRBD2. Germline lookup yields CDR1 MDHEN and CDR2 SYDVKM. V was pared by 5 bases and J by 4 bases, with 8 bases of the junction left unmatched. The CDR3 contains 16 residues. Together with reference TRBV28 and TRBJ2-1, the CDR3 gives the full variable domain: DVKVTQSSRYLVKRTGEKVFLECVQDMDHENMFWYRQDPGLGLRLIYFSYDVKMKEKGDIPEGYSVSREKKERFSLILESASTNQTSMYLCASSLQAGGSYNEQFFGPGTRLTVL.

This clonotype came up a few times. The chain has TRBV29-1 and TRBJ1-3; 7 bases are shared with TRBD1. Losses at the gene ends were 6 bases for V and 2 bases for J; bases not matched to a gene: 4. The CDR3 length is 13 residues. CDR1 and CDR2 (germline): SQVTM, ANQGSEA. CDR3 in amino acids: CSVAGTAGNTIYF. CDR3 DNA: TGCAGCGTCGCCGGGACAGCTGGAAACACCATATATTTT.

This clonotype was recorded many times. The chain employs TRBV28 and TRBJ2-7; D might be TRBD2 (5 bases). The germline CDR1 and CDR2 sequences are MDHEN and SYDVKM. Trimming removed 1 base from V and 2 bases from J, with 12 bases in between. This CDR3 region has 15 residues. CDR3 DNA sequence: TGTGCCAGCAGTTTATTCGGGTCGGGAACCTACGAGCAGTACTTC. Translating it yields CASSLFGSGTYEQYF.

The chain links TRBV5-5 to TRBJ1-1; the match to TRBD1 covers 8 bases. With V trimmed by 7 bases and J by 10 bases, 18 bases remained unmatched. The CDR3 consists of 15 residues. The germline V gene encodes CDR1 SGHKS and CDR2 YYEKEE (reference sequence). CDR3 nucleotides: TGTGCCAGCTCTCAAGATTTCGACAGGGGCGGTAGAGCTTTCTTT. It codes for CASSQDFDRGGRAFF.

This clonotype was observed a few times. This chain connects TRBV19 to TRBJ1-1; D is unresolved. V was trimmed by 1 base and J by 0 bases, leaving 6 bases between them. The CDR3 runs to 14 residues. CDR1 is LNHDA and CDR2 is SQIVND in the germline V gene (reference sequence). The CDR3 sequence is CASSIVALNTEAFF. In DNA form, the CDR3 reads TGTGCCAGTAGTATAGTGGCCCTGAACACTGAAGCTTTCTTT.